Below, 14 T cell receptor beta chains from the same sample are listed, as sequenced in a study of blood T cell repertoires in COVID-19. Generated by immunoSEQ multiplex PCR, the TCRdb table keeps only in-frame clones and is missing some. The sample holds approximately 180,000 clones, approximately 85% seen once. Sequencing input: peripheral blood. The receptors derive from a man in his 60s with acute or convalescent COVID-19.

This chain uses TRBV6-1 with TRBJ2-1; D ambiguous. Between the trimmed V and J ends, which lost 2 bases and 0 bases, there was a span of 11 bases. In germline, CDR1 is MNHNS, CDR2 SASEGT. This CDR3 comprises 16 residues. CDR3: CASSESEYLSYNEQFF. The CDR3 DNA sequence: TGTGCCAGCAGTGAATCGGAGTACCTCTCCTACAATGAGCAGTTCTTC.

The chain links TRBV5-5 to TRBJ1-2; D remains unclear. The germline gives CDR1 SGHKS, CDR2 YYEKEE (reference sequence). The V end lost 4 bases, the J end lost 4 bases, and 8 bases lay between the germline ends. This CDR3 has 12 amino acids. The CDR3 DNA sequence: TGTGCCAGCAGCGCGGGGATCTATGGCTACACCTTC. Its translation: CASSAGIYGYTF.

This rearrangement joins TRBV27 to TRBJ2-7; TRBD1 might be the D (6 bases). There are 15 residues in the CDR3. V was pared by 5 bases and J by 0 bases, with 14 bases between. From germline, CDR1 is MNHEY and CDR2 SMNVEV (reference sequence). This CDR3 is CASSPRQVISYEQYF. CDR3 coding DNA: TGTGCCAGCAGTCCGAGACAGGTTATCTCCTACGAGCAGTACTTC.

V usage is TRBV29-1 and J usage is TRBJ2-2; 10 bases map to TRBD1. The junction had 6 bases not matched to a gene; V was cut back by 6 bases and J by 5 bases. The germline V gene has CDR1 SQVTM and CDR2 ANQGSEA. The CDR3 loop spans 14 amino acids. This CDR3 is CSVRDRGRTGELFF. In DNA, the CDR3 is TGCAGCGTCCGCGACAGGGGGCGGACCGGGGAGCTGTTTTTT.

This clone was detected a few times. The chain joins TRBV9 to TRBJ2-5; D perhaps matches TRBD2 (5 bases). The CDR3 is 15 residues long. The germline V gene has CDR1 SGDLS and CDR2 YYNGEE. V was pared by 0 bases and J by 5 bases, with 14 bases between. CDR3 bases: TGTGCCAGCAGCGTAGCTGGACTGCCATGGGAGACCCAGTACTTC. Protein sequence: CASSVAGLPWETQYF.

J is TRBJ2-3 and V is TRBV2, with a weak D call TRBD1 (6 bases). The CDR3 totals 13 residues. The germline CDR1 and CDR2 sequences are SNHLY and FYNNEI. Deletions cut 6 bases from V and 7 bases from J, with 14 bases between. In DNA, the CDR3 is TGTGCCAGCAGGCCCACAGGGCTGAATACGCAGTATTTT. This codes for CASRPTGLNTQYF.

This clone was recorded a few times. CDR3 nucleotide sequence: TGTGCCAGCAGCGGCGGACTAGACACAGATACGCAGTATTTT. Translating it yields CASSGGLDTDTQYF. The V and J genes are TRBV5-5 and TRBJ2-3; 7 bases map to TRBD2. The CDR3 sequence is 14 residues long. The germline gives CDR1 SGHKS, CDR2 YYEKEE (reference sequence). Unmatched junction bases numbered 4, after V lost 4 bases and J lost 2 bases.

The chain combines TRBV5-1 with TRBJ2-7, with D possibly matching TRBD1 (5 bases). Germline lookup yields CDR1 SGHRS and CDR2 YFSETQ. CDR3 size: 14 residues. V dropped 0 bases and J dropped 2 bases, with 9 bases sitting between them. This CDR3 reads CASSLGAGTYEQYF. The CDR3 DNA is TGCGCCAGCAGCTTGGGGGCAGGGACCTACGAGCAGTACTTC.

The rearrangement links TRBV28 to TRBJ1-1, with unresolved D. Germline CDR1 reads MDHEN; CDR2 reads SYDVKM. V was pared by 2 bases and J by 0 bases, with 7 bases between. The CDR3 has 14 residues. This chain's CDR3 is CASSLNPVNTEAFF. DNA of the CDR3: TGTGCCAGCAGTTTAAACCCGGTGAACACTGAAGCTTTCTTT. The full variable domain, in which reference TRBV28 and TRBJ1-1 provide the parts outside the CDR3, is DVKVTQSSRYLVKRTGEKVFLECVQDMDHENMFWYRQDPGLGLRLIYFSYDVKMKEKGDIPEGYSVSREKKERFSLILESASTNQTSMYLCASSLNPVNTEAFFGQGTRLTVV.

This CDR3 is CASSTLTSVNTGELFF. The CDR3 region has the DNA TGTGCCAGCAGCACTCTGACTAGCGTGAACACCGGGGAGCTGTTTTTT. The V and J genes are TRBV7-9 and TRBJ2-2; TRBD2 agrees at 8 bases. Germline CDR1 SEHNR, CDR2 FQNEAQ (reference sequence). CDR3 size: 16 residues. Trimming cost V 5 bases and J 1 base; bases outside gene matches: 6.

This sequence joins TRBV10-3 and TRBJ2-3, with 13 bases matching TRBD2. CDR3 length: 16 residues. CDR1 and CDR2 from the germline V gene are ENHRY and SYGVKD. After removal of 6 bases from V and 1 base from J, the junction contained 4 bases not matched to a gene. The CDR3 coding sequence is TGTGCCATCAGAGGACTAGCGGGAGTAGGCACAGATACGCAGTATTTT. This sequence encodes CAIRGLAGVGTDTQYF.

The chain recombines TRBV7-2 with TRBJ2-7; D is possibly TRBD1 (5 bases). This CDR3 contains 14 residues. V lost 2 bases to trimming and J lost 4 bases, with 12 bases between them. CDR1 and CDR2 (germline): SGHTA, FQGNSA. The CDR3 loop reads CASSLMDKLYEQYF. As DNA, the CDR3 is TGTGCCAGCAGCTTAATGGACAAGTTGTACGAGCAGTACTTC.

This clone was recorded once. The chain joins TRBV13 to TRBJ1-2; D is unclear. V was shortened by 3 bases and J by 8 bases, with 13 bases between the two germline ends. This CDR3 region has 13 residues. Germline loops: CDR1 PRHDT, CDR2 FYEKMQ (reference sequence). CDR3 region: CASSFNGQAGYTF. The CDR3 nucleotides are TGTGCCAGCAGCTTTAACGGCCAGGCGGGCTACACCTTC. Full variable domain (remainder filled in from reference TRBV13 and TRBJ1-2): AAGVIQSPRHLIKEKRETATLKCYPIPRHDTVYWYQQGPGQDPQFLISFYEKMQSDKGSIPDRFSAQQFSDYHSELNMSSLELGDSALYFCASSFNGQAGYTFGSGTRLTVV.

The chain has TRBV27 and TRBJ2-1; 8 bases fit TRBD2. There are 16 residues in the CDR3. CDR1 and CDR2 (germline): MNHEY, SMNVEV (reference sequence). Unmatched junction bases numbered 11, after V lost 6 bases and J lost 4 bases. The CDR3 region is CASREDPTSEYNEQFF. The CDR3 coding sequence is TGTGCCAGCAGGGAGGATCCGACTAGCGAATACAATGAGCAGTTCTTC.